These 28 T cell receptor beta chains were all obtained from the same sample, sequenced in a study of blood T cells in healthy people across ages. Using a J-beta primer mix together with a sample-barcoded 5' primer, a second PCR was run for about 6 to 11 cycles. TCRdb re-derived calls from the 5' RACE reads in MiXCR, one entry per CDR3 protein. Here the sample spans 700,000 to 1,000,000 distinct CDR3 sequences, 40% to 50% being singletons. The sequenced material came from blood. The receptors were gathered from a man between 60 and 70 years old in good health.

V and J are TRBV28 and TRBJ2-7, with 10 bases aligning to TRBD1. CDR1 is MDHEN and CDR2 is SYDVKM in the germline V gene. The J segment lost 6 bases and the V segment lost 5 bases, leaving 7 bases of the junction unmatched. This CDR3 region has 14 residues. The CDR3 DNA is TGTGCCAGCAGTCACGGGACAGGGGTTCGCGAGCAGTACTTC. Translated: CASSHGTGVREQYF.

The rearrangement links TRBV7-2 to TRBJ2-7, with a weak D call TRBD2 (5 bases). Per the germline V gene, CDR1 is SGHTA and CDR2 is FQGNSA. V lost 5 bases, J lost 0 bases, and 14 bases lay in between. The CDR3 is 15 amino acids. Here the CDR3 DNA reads TGTGCCAGCAGCCCCCTCCGTACTAGCTCCTACGAGCAGTACTTC. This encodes CASSPLRTSSYEQYF.

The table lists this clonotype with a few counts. Here the CDR3 DNA reads TGCAGTGCTAGGCCTCCGGCGGGGGGCTACAATGAGCAGTTCTTC. Its protein product is CSARPPAGGYNEQFF. V gene TRBV20-1 combines with J gene TRBJ2-1; 8 bases are shared with TRBD2. J gave up 3 bases and V 3 bases, and 7 bases lay outside the gene matches. CDR1 DFQATT and CDR2 SNEGSKA come from the germline V gene (reference sequence). The CDR3 is 15 amino acids.

CDR3 bases: TGCAGTGCTAGTTATCAGACGGGAGGCTACACCTTC. Amino acid sequence: CSASYQTGGYTF. The chain links TRBV20-1 to TRBJ1-2; no clear D. The germline CDR1 and CDR2 sequences are DFQATT and SNEGSKA (reference sequence). The CDR3 totals 12 residues. Trimming pared 3 bases from V and 8 bases from J, leaving 13 bases between.

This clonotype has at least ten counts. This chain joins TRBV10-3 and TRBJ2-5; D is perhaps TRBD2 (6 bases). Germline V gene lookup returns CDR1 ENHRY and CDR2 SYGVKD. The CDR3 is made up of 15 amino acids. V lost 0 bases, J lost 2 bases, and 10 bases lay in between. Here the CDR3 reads CAISESSGIQETQYF. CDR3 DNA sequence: TGTGCCATCAGTGAGTCTAGCGGAATACAAGAGACCCAGTACTTC.

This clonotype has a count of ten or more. CDR3 protein: CASSLDRLLNTEAFF. DNA for the CDR3: TGTGCCAGCAGCTTAGACCGTCTCTTGAACACTGAAGCTTTCTTT. This chain connects TRBV11-2 to TRBJ1-1; no clear D. The CDR3 covers 15 residues. Trimming took off 0 bases at V and 0 bases at J, with 8 bases between the two ends. Looked up from germline, CDR1 is SGHAT and CDR2 is FQNNGV.

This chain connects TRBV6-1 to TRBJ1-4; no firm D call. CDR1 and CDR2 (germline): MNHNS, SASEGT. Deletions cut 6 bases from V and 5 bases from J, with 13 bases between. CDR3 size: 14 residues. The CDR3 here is CASRATRTNEKLFF. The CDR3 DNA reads TGTGCCAGCAGGGCCACCAGGACCAATGAAAAACTGTTTTTT.

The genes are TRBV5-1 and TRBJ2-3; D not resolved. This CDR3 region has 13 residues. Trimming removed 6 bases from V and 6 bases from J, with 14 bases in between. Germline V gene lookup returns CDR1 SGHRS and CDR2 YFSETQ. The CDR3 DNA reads TGCGCCAGCAAGGCCTCACTGGGGGATACGCAGTATTTT. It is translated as CASKASLGDTQYF.

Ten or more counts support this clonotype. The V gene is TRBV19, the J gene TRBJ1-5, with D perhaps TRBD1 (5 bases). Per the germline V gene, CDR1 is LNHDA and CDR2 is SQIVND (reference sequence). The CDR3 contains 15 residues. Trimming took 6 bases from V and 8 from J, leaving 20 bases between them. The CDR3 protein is CASSKSGGRLEPQHF. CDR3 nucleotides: TGTGCCAGTAGCAAGTCCGGGGGAAGGTTGGAGCCCCAGCATTTT.

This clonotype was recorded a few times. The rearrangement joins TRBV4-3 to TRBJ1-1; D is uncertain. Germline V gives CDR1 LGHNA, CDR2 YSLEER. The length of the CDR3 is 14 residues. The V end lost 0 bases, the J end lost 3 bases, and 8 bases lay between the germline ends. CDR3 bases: TGCGCCAGCAGCCAAGATCTAAGGGACACTGAAGCTTTCTTT. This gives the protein CASSQDLRDTEAFF.

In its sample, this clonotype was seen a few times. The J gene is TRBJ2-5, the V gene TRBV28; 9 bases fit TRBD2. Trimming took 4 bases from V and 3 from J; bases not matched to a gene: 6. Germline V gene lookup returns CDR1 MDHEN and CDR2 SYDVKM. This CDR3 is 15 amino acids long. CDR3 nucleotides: TGTGCCAGCAGTTCCTGGGCGGGGGGGAAAGAGACCCAGTACTTC. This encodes CASSSWAGGKETQYF.

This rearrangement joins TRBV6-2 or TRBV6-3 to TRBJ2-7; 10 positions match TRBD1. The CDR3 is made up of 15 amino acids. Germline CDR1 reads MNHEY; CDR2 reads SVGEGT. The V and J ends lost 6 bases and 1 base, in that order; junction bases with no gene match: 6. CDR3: CASRSGQGTSYEQYF. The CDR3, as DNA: TGTGCCAGCAGATCGGGACAGGGGACGTCCTACGAGCAGTACTTC.

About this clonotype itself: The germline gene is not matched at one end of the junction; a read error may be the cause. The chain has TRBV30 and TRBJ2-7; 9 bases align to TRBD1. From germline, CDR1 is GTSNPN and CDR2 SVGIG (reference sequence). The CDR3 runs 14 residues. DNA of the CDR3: TGTGCCTGGAGTAAGGGAGGGACAGGGTACGGCGGTCATTTC. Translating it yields CAWSKGGTGYGGHF.

CDR3: CASSQETSGNEQYF. In DNA, the CDR3 is TGTGCCAGCAGCCAAGAGACTAGCGGTAACGAGCAGTACTTC. V and J are TRBV4-2 and TRBJ2-7; TRBD2 aligns across 9 bases. In germline, CDR1 is LGHNA, CDR2 YNFKEQ. The CDR3 extends over 14 amino acids. The V segment lost 0 bases and the J segment 5 bases; nucleotides outside the gene matches: 2.

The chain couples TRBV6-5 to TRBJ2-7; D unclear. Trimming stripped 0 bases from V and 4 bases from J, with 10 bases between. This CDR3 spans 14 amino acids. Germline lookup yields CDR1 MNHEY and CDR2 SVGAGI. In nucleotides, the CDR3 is TGTGCCAGCAGTTACTCGTACGGCCAATACGAGCAGTACTTC. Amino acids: CASSYSYGQYEQYF.

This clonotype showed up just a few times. The CDR3 nucleotides are TGTGCCAGCAGCTTAGCAAGGGGAAGGACGGGCGGGACCCAGTACTTC. Translating gives CASSLARGRTGGTQYF. The rearrangement joins TRBV7-2 to TRBJ2-5; the D gene is possibly TRBD1 (5 bases). Per the germline V gene, CDR1 is SGHTA and CDR2 is FQGNSA. The CDR3 covers 16 residues. Trimming took 0 bases from V and 7 from J, leaving 18 bases between them.

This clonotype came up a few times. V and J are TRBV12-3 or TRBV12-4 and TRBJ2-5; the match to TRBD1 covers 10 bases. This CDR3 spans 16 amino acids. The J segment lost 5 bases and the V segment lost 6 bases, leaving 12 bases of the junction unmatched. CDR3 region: CASRPDPGQGRETQYF. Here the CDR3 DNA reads TGTGCCAGCAGGCCAGACCCGGGACAGGGGAGGGAGACCCAGTACTTC.

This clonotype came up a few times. DNA of the CDR3: TGCAGTGCTAGAAGACAGGGGGGAAACGAGCAGTACTTC. Translating gives CSARRQGGNEQYF. The rearrangement links TRBV20-1 to TRBJ2-7, with 9 bases fitting TRBD1. J gave up 5 bases and V 2 bases, and 4 bases lay outside the gene matches. The CDR3 runs to 13 residues. Per germline, CDR1 DFQATT and CDR2 SNEGSKA (reference sequence).

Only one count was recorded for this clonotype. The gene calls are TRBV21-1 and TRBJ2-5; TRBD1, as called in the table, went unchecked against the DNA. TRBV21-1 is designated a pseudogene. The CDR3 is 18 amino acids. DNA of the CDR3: TGTGCCAGCAGCAAAGCGCTAGCCGTCGGGACAGAACAAGAGACCCAGTACTTC. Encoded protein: CASSKALAVGTEQETQYF.

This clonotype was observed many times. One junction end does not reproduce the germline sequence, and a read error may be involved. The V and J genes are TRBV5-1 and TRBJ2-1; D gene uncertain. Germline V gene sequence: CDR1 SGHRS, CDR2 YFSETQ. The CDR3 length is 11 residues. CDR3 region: CASSLGSEQFF. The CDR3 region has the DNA TGTGCCAGCAGTCTCGGTAGTGAGCAGTTCTTC.

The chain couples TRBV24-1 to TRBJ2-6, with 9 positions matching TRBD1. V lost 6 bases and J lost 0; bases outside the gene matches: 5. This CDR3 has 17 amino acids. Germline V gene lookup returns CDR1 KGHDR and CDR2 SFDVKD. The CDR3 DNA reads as TGTGCCACCAGTCCGACAGGGGGAGGCTCTGGGGCCAACGTCCTGACTTTC. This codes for CATSPTGGGSGANVLTF.

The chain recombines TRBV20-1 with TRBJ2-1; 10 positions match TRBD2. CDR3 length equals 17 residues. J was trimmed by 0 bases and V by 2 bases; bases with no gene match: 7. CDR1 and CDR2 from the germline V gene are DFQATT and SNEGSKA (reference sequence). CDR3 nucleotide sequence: TGCAGTGCTAGACTAGCGGGAGAGCTAAGCTCCTACAATGAGCAGTTCTTC. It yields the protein CSARLAGELSSYNEQFF.

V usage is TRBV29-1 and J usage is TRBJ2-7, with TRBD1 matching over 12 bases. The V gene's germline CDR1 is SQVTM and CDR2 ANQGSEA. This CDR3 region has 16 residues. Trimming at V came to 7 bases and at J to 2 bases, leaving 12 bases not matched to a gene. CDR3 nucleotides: TGCAGCGCCCACATTCTGGGACAGGGGGCCGCCTACGAGCAGTACTTC. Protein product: CSAHILGQGAAYEQYF.

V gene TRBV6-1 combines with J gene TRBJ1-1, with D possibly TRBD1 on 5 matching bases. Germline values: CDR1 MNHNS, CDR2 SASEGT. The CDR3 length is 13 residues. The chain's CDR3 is CFFGGALDTEAFF. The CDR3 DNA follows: TGTTTCTTCGGGGGAGCCCTGGACACTGAAGCTTTCTTT.

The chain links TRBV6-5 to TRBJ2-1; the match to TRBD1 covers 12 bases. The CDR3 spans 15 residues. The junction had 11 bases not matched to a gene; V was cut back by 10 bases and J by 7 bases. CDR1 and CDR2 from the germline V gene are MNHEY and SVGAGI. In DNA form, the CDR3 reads TGTGCCACCAATATCCGGGACAGGGGGCTGAATGAGCAGTTCTTC. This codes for CATNIRDRGLNEQFF.

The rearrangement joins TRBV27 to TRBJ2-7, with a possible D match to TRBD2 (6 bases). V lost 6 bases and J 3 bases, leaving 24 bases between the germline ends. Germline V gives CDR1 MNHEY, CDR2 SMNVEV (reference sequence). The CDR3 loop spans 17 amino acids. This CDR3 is CASSQKGGGLNDYEQYF. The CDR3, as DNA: TGTGCCAGCAGCCAAAAGGGTGGGGGACTTAATGACTACGAGCAGTACTTC.

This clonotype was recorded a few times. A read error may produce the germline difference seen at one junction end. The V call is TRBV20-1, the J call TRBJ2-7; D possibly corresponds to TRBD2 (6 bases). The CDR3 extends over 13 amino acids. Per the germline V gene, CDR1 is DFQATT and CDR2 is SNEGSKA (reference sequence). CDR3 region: CSTRTVGGYEQYF. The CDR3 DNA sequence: TGCAGTACTAGAACCGTGGGGGGCTACGAGCAGTACTTC.

The CDR3 protein is CASSLRGSISYEQYF. CDR3 DNA sequence: TGTGCCAGCAGCCTCCGCGGTAGTATATCCTACGAGCAGTACTTC. The J gene is TRBJ2-7, the V gene TRBV3-1; D is undetermined. Germline-derived CDR1 and CDR2 are LGHDT and YNNKEL (reference sequence). The CDR3 length is 15 residues. Trimming took off 4 bases at V and 1 base at J, with 14 bases between the two ends.